The subject of this entry is one T cell receptor beta chain. The sample originates from a study of T cell clonotyping in hematopoietic cell transplantation. TCRdb keeps only in-frame clones here, not all; method: immunoSEQ multiplex PCR. Of some 8,000 clones listed, about 89% are singletons. The CDR3 has 14 residues. The germline gives CDR1 SGDLS, CDR2 YYNGEE. The junction had 3 bases not matched to a gene; V was cut back by 5 bases and J by 1 base. This sample comprised peripheral blood mononuclear cells, obtained at the time of graft-versus-host disease after allogeneic stem cell transplant. This sequence originates from a male patient aged 55 to 69 who had an allogeneic stem cell transplant from a related donor, so the T cells may come from the graft donor. Some clones in this sample may be carry-over from other donors' samples. The J gene is TRBJ1-1, the V gene TRBV9; 9 nucleotides match TRBD1. The DNA for the CDR3 is TGTGCCAGCAGGGACAGGGGTCGGAACACTGAAGCTTTCTTT. Translated: CASRDRGRNTEAFF.